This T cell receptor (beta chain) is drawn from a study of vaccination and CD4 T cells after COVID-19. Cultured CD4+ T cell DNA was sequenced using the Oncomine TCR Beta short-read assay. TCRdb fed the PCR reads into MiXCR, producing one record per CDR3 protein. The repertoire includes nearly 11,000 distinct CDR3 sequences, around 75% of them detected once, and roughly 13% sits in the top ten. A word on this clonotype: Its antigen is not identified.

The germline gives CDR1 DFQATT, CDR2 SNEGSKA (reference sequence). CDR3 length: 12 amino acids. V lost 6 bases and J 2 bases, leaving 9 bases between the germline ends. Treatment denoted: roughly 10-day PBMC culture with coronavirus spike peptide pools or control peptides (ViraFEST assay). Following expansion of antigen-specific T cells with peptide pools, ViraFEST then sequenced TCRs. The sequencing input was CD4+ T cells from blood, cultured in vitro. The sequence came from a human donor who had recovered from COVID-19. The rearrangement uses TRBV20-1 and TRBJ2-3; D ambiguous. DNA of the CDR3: TGCAGTGCCCCCCCACACACAGATACGCAGTATTTT. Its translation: CSAPPHTDTQYF.